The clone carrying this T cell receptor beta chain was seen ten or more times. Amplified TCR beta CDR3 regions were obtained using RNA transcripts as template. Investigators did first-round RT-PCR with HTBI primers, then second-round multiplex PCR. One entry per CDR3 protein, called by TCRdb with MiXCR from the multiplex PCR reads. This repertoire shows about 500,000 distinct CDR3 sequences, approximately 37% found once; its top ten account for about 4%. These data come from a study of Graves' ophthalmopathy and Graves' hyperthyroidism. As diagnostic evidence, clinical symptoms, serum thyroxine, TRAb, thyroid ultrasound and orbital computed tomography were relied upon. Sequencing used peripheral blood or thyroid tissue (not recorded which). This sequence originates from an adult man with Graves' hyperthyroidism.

As DNA, the CDR3 is TGTGCCAGCAGCGCGGCCGGGAACCAAGAGACCCAGTACTTC. As protein: CASSAAGNQETQYF. This chain links TRBV7-3 with TRBJ2-5; D is possibly TRBD2 (5 bases). CDR1 and CDR2 from the germline V gene are SGHTA and FQGTGA. CDR3 size: 14 residues. Between the trimmed V and J ends, which lost 5 bases and 0 bases, there was a span of 10 bases.